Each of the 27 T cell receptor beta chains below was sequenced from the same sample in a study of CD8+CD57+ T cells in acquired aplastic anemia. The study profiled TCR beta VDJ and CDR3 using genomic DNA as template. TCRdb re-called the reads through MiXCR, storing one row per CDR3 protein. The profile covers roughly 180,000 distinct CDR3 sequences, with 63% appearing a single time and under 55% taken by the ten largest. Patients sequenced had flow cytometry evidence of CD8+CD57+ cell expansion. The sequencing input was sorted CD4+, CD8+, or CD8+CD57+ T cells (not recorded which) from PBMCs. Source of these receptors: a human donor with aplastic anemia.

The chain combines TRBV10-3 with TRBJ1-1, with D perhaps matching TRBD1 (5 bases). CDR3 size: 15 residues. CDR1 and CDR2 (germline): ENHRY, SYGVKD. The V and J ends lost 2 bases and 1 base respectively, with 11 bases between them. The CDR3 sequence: CAISEGLGQNTEAFF. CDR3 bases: TGTGCCATCAGTGAGGGGCTTGGACAGAACACTGAAGCTTTCTTT.

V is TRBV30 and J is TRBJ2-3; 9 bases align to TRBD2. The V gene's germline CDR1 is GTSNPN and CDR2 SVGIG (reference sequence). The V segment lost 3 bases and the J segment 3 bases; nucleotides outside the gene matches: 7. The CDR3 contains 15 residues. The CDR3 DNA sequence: TGTGCCTGGAGAGTGGGCGGGGGGGCTACAGATACGCAGTATTTT. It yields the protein CAWRVGGGATDTQYF.

DNA of the CDR3: TGTGCCAGCAGCTTGTCGGCTACCCTCGAGGAGCAGTTCTTC. The encoded protein is CASSLSATLEEQFF. The genes are TRBV7-8 and TRBJ2-1; D is ambiguous. Trimming pared 3 bases from V and 10 bases from J, leaving 16 bases between. The CDR3 loop spans 14 amino acids. Germline CDR1 SGHVS, CDR2 FQNEAQ.

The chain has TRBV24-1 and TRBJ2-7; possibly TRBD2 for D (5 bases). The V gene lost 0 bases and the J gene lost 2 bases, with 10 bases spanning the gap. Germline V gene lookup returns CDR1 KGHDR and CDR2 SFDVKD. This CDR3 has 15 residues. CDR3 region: CATSDLPRAAYEQYF. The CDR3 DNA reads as TGTGCCACCAGTGATTTGCCGAGGGCGGCCTACGAGCAGTACTTC.

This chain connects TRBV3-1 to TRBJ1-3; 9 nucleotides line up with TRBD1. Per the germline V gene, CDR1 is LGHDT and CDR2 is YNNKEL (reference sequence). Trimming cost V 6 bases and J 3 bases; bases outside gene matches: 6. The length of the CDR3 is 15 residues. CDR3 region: CASSPTGGVGNTIYF. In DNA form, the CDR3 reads TGTGCCAGCAGTCCTACAGGGGGCGTTGGAAACACCATATATTTT.

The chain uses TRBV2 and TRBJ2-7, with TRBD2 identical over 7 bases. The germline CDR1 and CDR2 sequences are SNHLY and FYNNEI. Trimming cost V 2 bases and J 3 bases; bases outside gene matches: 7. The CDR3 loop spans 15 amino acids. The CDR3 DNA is TGTGCCAGCAGTGAATTCGAGACTAGCAGCTACGAGCAGTACTTC. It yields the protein CASSEFETSSYEQYF.

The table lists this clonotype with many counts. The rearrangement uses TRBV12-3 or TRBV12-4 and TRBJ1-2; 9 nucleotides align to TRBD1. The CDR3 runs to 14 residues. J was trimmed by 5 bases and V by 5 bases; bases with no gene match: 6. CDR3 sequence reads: CASSPGQGRYGYTF. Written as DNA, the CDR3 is TGTGCCAGCAGTCCGGGACAGGGCAGATATGGCTACACCTTC.

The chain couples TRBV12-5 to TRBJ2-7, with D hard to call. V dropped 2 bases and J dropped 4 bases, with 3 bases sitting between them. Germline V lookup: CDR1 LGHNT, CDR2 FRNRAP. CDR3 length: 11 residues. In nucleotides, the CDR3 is TGTGCTAGTGGTTTGAATTACGAGCAGTACTTC. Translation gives CASGLNYEQYF.

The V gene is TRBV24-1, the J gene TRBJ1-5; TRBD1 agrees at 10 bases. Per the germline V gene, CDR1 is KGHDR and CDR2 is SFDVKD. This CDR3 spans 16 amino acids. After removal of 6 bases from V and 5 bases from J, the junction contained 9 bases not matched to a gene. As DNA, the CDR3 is TGTGCCACCAGTCCCTCCGGGACAGGGGATGATCAGCCCCAGCATTTT. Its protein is CATSPSGTGDDQPQHF.

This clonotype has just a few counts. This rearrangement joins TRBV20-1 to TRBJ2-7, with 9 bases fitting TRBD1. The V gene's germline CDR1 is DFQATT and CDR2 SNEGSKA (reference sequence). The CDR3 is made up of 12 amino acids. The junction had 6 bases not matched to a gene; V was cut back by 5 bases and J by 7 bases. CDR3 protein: CSAGRTGEEQYF. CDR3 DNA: TGCAGTGCTGGAAGGACAGGGGAAGAGCAGTACTTC.

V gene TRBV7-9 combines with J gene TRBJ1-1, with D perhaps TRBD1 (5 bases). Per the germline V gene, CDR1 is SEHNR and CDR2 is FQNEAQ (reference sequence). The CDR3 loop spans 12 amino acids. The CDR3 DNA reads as TGTGCGGGGGGGTCAGGGAACACTGAAGCTTTCTTT. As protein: CAGGSGNTEAFF.

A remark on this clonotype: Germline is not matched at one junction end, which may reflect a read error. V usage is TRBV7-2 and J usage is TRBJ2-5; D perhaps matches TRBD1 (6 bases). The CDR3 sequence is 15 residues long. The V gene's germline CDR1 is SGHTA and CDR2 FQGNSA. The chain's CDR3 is CASSHSGTRQETQYF. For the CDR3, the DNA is TGCGCCAGCAGCCACTCCGGGACAAGGCAAGAGACCCAGTACTTC.

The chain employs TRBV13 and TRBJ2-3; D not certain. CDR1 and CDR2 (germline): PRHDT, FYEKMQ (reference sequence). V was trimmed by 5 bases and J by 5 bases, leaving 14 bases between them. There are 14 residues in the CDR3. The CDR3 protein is CASSKFAGEDTQYF. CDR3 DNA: TGTGCCAGCAGCAAGTTCGCTGGGGAAGATACGCAGTATTTT.

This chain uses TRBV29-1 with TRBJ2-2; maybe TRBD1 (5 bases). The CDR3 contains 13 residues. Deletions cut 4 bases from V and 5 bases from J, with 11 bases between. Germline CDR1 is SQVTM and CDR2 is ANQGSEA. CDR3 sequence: CSVVGQGTGELFF. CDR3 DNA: TGCAGCGTTGTGGGGCAGGGAACCGGGGAGCTGTTTTTT.

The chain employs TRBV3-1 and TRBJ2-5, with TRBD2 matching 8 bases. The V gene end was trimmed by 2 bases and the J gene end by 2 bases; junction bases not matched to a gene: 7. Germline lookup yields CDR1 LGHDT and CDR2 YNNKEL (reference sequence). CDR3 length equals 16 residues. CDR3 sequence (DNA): TGTGCCAGCAGCCAACCTTTAGCGGGGACACAAGAGACCCAGTACTTC. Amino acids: CASSQPLAGTQETQYF.

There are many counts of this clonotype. The CDR3 spells CATSDSGSEQFF. CDR3 DNA sequence: TGTGCCACCAGTGATTCAGGGAGTGAGCAGTTCTTC. V gene TRBV24-1 combines with J gene TRBJ2-1; either TRBD1 or TRBD2 may fit D (5 bases each). Trimming took off 2 bases at V and 9 bases at J, with 7 bases between the two ends. Germline CDR1 reads KGHDR; CDR2 reads SFDVKD. This CDR3 has 12 residues.

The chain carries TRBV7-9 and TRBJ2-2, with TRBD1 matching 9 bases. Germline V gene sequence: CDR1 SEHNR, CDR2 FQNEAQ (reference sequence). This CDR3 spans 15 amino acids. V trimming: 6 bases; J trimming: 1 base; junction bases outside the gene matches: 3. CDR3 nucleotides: TGTGCCAGCAGTGGACAGGGGTGGAACACCGGGGAGCTGTTTTTT. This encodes CASSGQGWNTGELFF.

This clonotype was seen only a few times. CDR3 sequence reads: CASSLWQDTYEQYF. CDR3 DNA sequence: TGTGCCAGCAGCTTGTGGCAGGACACCTACGAGCAGTACTTC. The chain carries TRBV5-8 and TRBJ2-7; weak D call: TRBD1 (5 bases). Germline CDR1 SGHTS, CDR2 YDEGEE. With 1 base removed from V and 2 bases from J, the gap between germline ends came to 10 bases. This CDR3 has 14 amino acids. The full variable domain, with the rest looked up from reference TRBV5-8 and TRBJ2-7, is EAGVTQSPTHLIKTRGQQATLRCSPISGHTSVYWYQQALGLGLQFLLWYDEGEERNRGNFPPRFSGRQFPNYSSELNVNALELEDSALYLCASSLWQDTYEQYFGPGTRLTVT.

CDR3 coding DNA: TGTGCCAGCAGTGAAGGGGACAGGGCCACCTACGAGCAGTACTTC. This codes for CASSEGDRATYEQYF. The genes are TRBV2 and TRBJ2-7, with TRBD1 matching 9 bases. There are 15 residues in the CDR3. Germline loops: CDR1 SNHLY, CDR2 FYNNEI. Trimming cost V 1 base and J 2 bases; bases outside gene matches: 3.

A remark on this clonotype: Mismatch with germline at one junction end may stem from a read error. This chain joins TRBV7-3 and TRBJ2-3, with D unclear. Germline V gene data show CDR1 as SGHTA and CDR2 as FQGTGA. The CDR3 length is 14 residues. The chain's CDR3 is CASSISSGTDTQYF. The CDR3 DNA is TGTGCCAGCAGCATTTCGTCCGGAACAGATACGCAGTATTTC.

CDR3 sequence reads: CATSRDMIGQYF. The DNA for the CDR3 is TGTGCCACCAGCAGAGATATGATCGGGCAGTACTTC. The chain employs TRBV15 and TRBJ2-7; D gene ambiguous. CDR1 is LNHNV, CDR2 YYDKDF, per germline (reference sequence). The CDR3 runs 12 residues. Trimming cost V 0 bases and J 9 bases, with 9 bases left between them.

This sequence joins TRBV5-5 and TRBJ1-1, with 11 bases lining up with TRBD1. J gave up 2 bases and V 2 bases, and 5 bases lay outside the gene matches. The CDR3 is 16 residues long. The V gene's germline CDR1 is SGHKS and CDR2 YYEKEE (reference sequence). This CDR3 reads CASSLGTGGSNTEAFF. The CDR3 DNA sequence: TGTGCCAGCAGCTTAGGGACAGGGGGATCCAACACTGAAGCTTTCTTT.

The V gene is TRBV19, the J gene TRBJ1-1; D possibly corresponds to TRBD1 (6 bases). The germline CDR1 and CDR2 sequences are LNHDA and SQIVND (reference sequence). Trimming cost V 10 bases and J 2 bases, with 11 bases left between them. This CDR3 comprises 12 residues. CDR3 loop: CATTTGNTEAFF. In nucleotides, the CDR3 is TGTGCCACCACGACAGGTAACACTGAAGCTTTCTTT.

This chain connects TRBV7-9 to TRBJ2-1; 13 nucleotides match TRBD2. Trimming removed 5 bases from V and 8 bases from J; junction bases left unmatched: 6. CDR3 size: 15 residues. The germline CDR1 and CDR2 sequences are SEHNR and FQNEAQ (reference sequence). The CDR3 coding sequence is TGTGCCAGCAGCCGTACTAGCGGGAGGGCCGATGAGCAGTTCTTC. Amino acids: CASSRTSGRADEQFF.

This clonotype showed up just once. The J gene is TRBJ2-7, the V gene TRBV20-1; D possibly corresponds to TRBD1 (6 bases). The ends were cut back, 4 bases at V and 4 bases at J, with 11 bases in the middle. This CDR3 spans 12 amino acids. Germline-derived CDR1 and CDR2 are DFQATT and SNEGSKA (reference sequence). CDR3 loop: CSAIRGLYEQYF. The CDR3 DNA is TGCAGTGCTATTAGGGGGTTGTACGAGCAGTACTTC.

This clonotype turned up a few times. DNA of the CDR3: TGTGCCAGCAGTGGAATTGGTGGAGGGTACACCTTC. Translating gives CASSGIGGGYTF. V and J are TRBV2 and TRBJ1-2; D is ambiguous. Germline values: CDR1 SNHLY, CDR2 FYNNEI. The CDR3 runs to 12 residues. Trimming left V 4 bases short and J 11 bases short, with 14 bases between.

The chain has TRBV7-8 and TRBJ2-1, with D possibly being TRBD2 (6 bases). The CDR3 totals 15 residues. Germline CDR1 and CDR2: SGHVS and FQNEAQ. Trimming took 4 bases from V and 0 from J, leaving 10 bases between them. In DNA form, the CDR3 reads TGTGCCAGCAGCTCCAATAGCGGCTCCTACAATGAGCAGTTCTTC. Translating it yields CASSSNSGSYNEQFF. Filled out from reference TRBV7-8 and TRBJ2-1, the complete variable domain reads GAGVSQSPRYKVAKRGQDVALRCDPISGHVSLFWYQQALGQGPEFLTYFQNEAQLDKSGLPSDRFFAERPEGSVSTLKIQRTQQEDSAVYLCASSSNSGSYNEQFFGPGTRLTVL.